The present T cell receptor (beta chain) was sequenced within a study of cytomegalovirus exposure and HLA in healthy donors. The CDR3 totals 12 residues. Looked up from germline, CDR1 is MGHRA and CDR2 is YSYEKL. Losses at the gene ends were 5 bases for V and 16 bases for J; bases not matched to a gene: 9. Overall study results and limits: Previous analysis showed most TCR beta V segments were productive about 90% or about 30% of the time.

Comments on this clone: Its antigen is as yet unknown.

13 Jbeta primers and 60 Vbeta primers were used for the PCR. Profiled with immunoSEQ multiplex PCR; TCRdb holds only in-frame clones, not every one. The specimen's table records approximately 200,000 clones. Healthy bone marrow donors supplied every sample. This sequence was found in a boy between 10 and 17 years old in good health and CMV-seronegative. Sequencing was performed on PBMCs. The chain is built from TRBV4-1 and TRBJ2-1, with 9 bases aligning to TRBD1. DNA for the CDR3: TGCGCCAGCAGCGGGCATCGGGACAGGGTCTTCTTC. Translated, it gives CASSGHRDRVFF.